The 19 T cell receptor beta chains below were found in one sample sequenced in a study of blood T cell repertoires in COVID-19. Profiling relied on immunoSEQ multiplex PCR, and the TCRdb table lists in-frame clones only, not all of them. This sample yields 150,000 or so clones, of which roughly 88% are seen a single time; around 8% belongs to the top ten. Sequencing used peripheral blood. The source is a woman in her fifties or sixties with COVID-19, enrolled during active disease.

The genes are TRBV11-2 and TRBJ2-7; D remains unclear. The CDR3 totals 15 residues. Germline CDR1 reads SGHAT; CDR2 reads FQNNGV. The germline V and J ends were trimmed by 3 bases and 4 bases, with 16 bases remaining between them. The CDR3 region has the DNA TGTGCCAGCAGCTTTATCCCCGATAGATTATACGAGCAGTACTTC. It encodes CASSFIPDRLYEQYF.

The chain has TRBV11-2 and TRBJ1-5, with D perhaps TRBD1 (5 bases). This CDR3 comprises 17 residues. The ends were cut back, 0 bases at V and 0 bases at J, with 12 bases in the middle. CDR1 is SGHAT and CDR2 is FQNNGV in the germline V gene. CDR3: CASSLDAGSHSNQPQHF. As DNA, the CDR3 is TGTGCCAGCAGCTTAGATGCAGGGTCCCATAGCAATCAGCCCCAGCATTTT.

This clone came up once. The J gene is TRBJ2-3, the V gene TRBV24-1; TRBD2 matches 10 bases. The J segment lost 2 bases and the V segment lost 5 bases, leaving 9 bases of the junction unmatched. Germline-derived CDR1 and CDR2 are KGHDR and SFDVKD. The CDR3 runs to 17 residues. The CDR3 region is CATSVATSGDYTDTQYF. CDR3 bases: TGTGCCACCAGTGTCGCAACTAGCGGGGACTACACAGATACGCAGTATTTT.

This chain uses TRBV5-6 with TRBJ1-2; D not certain. V lost 0 bases to trimming and J lost 2 bases, with 11 bases between them. This CDR3 is built from 15 residues. Germline CDR1 is SGHDT and CDR2 is YYEEEE. The CDR3: CASSLVVDINYGYTF. CDR3 in DNA: TGTGCCAGCAGCTTGGTTGTCGACATAAACTATGGCTACACCTTC.

This rearrangement joins TRBV7-3 to TRBJ1-1; no reliable D call. This CDR3 has 14 residues. V dropped 0 bases and J dropped 10 bases, with 15 bases sitting between them. Germline-derived CDR1 and CDR2 are SGHTA and FQGTGA. CDR3 region: CASSLTGQRETAFF. CDR3 nucleotide sequence: TGTGCCAGCAGCTTAACCGGGCAGCGGGAGACAGCTTTCTTT. Variable domain in full (rest from reference TRBV7-3 and TRBJ1-1): GAGVSQTPSNKVTEKGKYVELRCDPISGHTALYWYRQSLGQGPEFLIYFQGTGAADDSGLPNDRFFAVRPEGSVSTLKIQRTERGDSAVYLCASSLTGQRETAFFGQGTRLTVV.

The chain combines TRBV15 with TRBJ1-4, with 8 bases lining up with TRBD1. The V gene end was trimmed by 0 bases and the J gene end by 6 bases; junction bases not matched to a gene: 6. Germline lookup yields CDR1 LNHNV and CDR2 YYDKDF (reference sequence). The CDR3 is 16 amino acids. CDR3 region: CATSRDLNRGDEKLFF. CDR3 in DNA: TGTGCCACCAGCAGAGATTTGAACAGGGGGGATGAAAAACTGTTTTTT.

CDR3 coding DNA: TGTGCCAGCAGCGTTCCGACGGGGGTTGACACTGAAGCTTTCTTT. Translated, it gives CASSVPTGVDTEAFF. This rearrangement joins TRBV7-9 to TRBJ1-1, with D possibly matching TRBD1 (5 bases). The CDR3 is made up of 15 amino acids. Trimming pared 5 bases from V and 3 bases from J, leaving 16 bases between. The germline gives CDR1 SEHNR, CDR2 FQNEAQ (reference sequence).

CDR3: CASSTGTDNSPLHF. CDR3 bases: TGTGCCAGCTCTACCGGGACAGACAATTCACCCCTCCACTTT. The chain uses TRBV4-2 and TRBJ1-6, with 7 bases that match TRBD1. J was trimmed by 7 bases and V by 8 bases; bases with no gene match: 8. Germline V CDR1 and CDR2: LGHNA, YNFKEQ. The CDR3 consists of 14 residues.

This sequence joins TRBV7-2 and TRBJ1-1, with TRBD1 matching 9 bases. The CDR3 is 14 residues long. With 4 bases clipped from V and 4 bases from J, the junction kept 4 bases outside the gene matches. Germline values: CDR1 SGHTA, CDR2 FQGNSA. In DNA form, the CDR3 reads TGTGCCAGCAGCTGGGGACAGGGTTTCACTGAAGCTTTCTTT. Its protein is CASSWGQGFTEAFF.

The chain uses TRBV6-5 and TRBJ1-3; no clear D gene. Germline assignment: CDR1 MNHEY and CDR2 SVGAGI. CDR3 size: 15 residues. Between the trimmed V and J ends, which lost 6 bases and 0 bases, there was a span of 12 bases. The CDR3: CASSNFRSSGNTIYF. For the CDR3, the DNA is TGTGCCAGCAGCAATTTTCGGAGCTCTGGAAACACCATATATTTT.

V and J are TRBV5-4 and TRBJ1-2, with TRBD1 matching over 7 bases. Germline values: CDR1 SGHNT, CDR2 YYREEE (reference sequence). J lost 4 bases, V lost 0 bases, and 12 bases had no gene match. This CDR3 has 17 residues. CDR3 in amino acids: CASSLDLQGSSFYGYTF. CDR3 nucleotides: TGTGCCAGCAGCTTGGATCTACAGGGGTCCAGTTTCTATGGCTACACCTTC.

The V gene is TRBV6-5, the J gene TRBJ1-2, with unresolved D. Trimming pared 6 bases from V and 0 bases from J, leaving 14 bases between. Germline loops: CDR1 MNHEY, CDR2 SVGAGI. The CDR3 covers 15 residues. In DNA form, the CDR3 reads TGTGCCAGCAGCCGGAGTGGCAGCTCTAACTATGGCTACACCTTC. Encoded protein: CASSRSGSSNYGYTF.

The rearrangement joins TRBV5-5 to TRBJ2-3; 10 nucleotides match TRBD2. With 1 base clipped from V and 6 bases from J, the junction kept 17 bases outside the gene matches. Germline V lookup: CDR1 SGHKS, CDR2 YYEKEE (reference sequence). The CDR3 spans 19 residues. CDR3 protein: CASSLYDFLVAGGGDTQYF. CDR3 sequence (DNA): TGTGCCAGCAGCTTGTATGACTTTCTCGTAGCGGGGGGCGGGGATACGCAGTATTTT.

The rearrangement uses TRBV19 and TRBJ2-7; D is unresolved. Germline lookup yields CDR1 LNHDA and CDR2 SQIVND (reference sequence). V was cut by 0 bases and J by 3 bases, with 6 bases left in between. The CDR3 consists of 13 residues. CDR3 DNA: TGTGCCAGTAGTATAGATTCAGACTACGAGCAGTACTTC. Its translation: CASSIDSDYEQYF.

This rearrangement joins TRBV4-2 to TRBJ2-3; 10 bases line up with TRBD1. There are 18 residues in the CDR3. Germline V gives CDR1 LGHNA, CDR2 YNFKEQ. Trimming at V came to 0 bases and at J to 3 bases, leaving 9 bases not matched to a gene. CDR3 nucleotides: TGTGCCAGCAGCCAAGAGCCCCAGGGACAGGGGCTGACAGATACGCAGTATTTT. It translates to CASSQEPQGQGLTDTQYF.

The chain recombines TRBV7-8 with TRBJ1-1, with D possibly matching TRBD1 (5 bases). The CDR3 is 16 amino acids. V was clipped by 1 base and J by 6 bases, with 18 bases between them. Germline V gene lookup returns CDR1 SGHVS and CDR2 FQNEAQ. CDR3 nucleotide sequence: TGTGCCAGCAGCTTAGGCAGGGCCGACCGGGGGTCTGAAGCTTTCTTT. Translation: CASSLGRADRGSEAFF.

The chain is built from TRBV12-3 or TRBV12-4 and TRBJ2-5; 15 bases match TRBD2. V dropped 8 bases and J dropped 9; count of bases not matched to a gene: 4. CDR3 length: 13 residues. CDR3 DNA sequence: TGTGCCAGCTGCTGGACTAGCGGGGGGGCCCAGTACTTC. This codes for CASCWTSGGAQYF.

The genes are TRBV5-5 and TRBJ2-7; 7 nucleotides line up with TRBD1. The CDR3 covers 14 residues. The trim removed 3 bases at V and 3 bases at J, leaving 6 bases unmatched. The germline V gene encodes CDR1 SGHKS and CDR2 YYEKEE (reference sequence). DNA of the CDR3: TGTGCCAGCAGCTGGACAGGACCGTTCTACGAGCAGTACTTC. Protein sequence: CASSWTGPFYEQYF.

CDR3 amino acids: CASSRLAALSGELFF. Written as DNA, the CDR3 is TGTGCCAGCAGCAGACTAGCGGCGCTGTCGGGGGAGCTGTTTTTT. This chain connects TRBV7-2 to TRBJ2-2, with 9 bases that match TRBD2. V shed 5 bases and J 8 bases; nucleotides not matched to a gene: 9. The CDR3 runs 15 residues. Germline loops: CDR1 SGHTA, CDR2 FQGNSA.